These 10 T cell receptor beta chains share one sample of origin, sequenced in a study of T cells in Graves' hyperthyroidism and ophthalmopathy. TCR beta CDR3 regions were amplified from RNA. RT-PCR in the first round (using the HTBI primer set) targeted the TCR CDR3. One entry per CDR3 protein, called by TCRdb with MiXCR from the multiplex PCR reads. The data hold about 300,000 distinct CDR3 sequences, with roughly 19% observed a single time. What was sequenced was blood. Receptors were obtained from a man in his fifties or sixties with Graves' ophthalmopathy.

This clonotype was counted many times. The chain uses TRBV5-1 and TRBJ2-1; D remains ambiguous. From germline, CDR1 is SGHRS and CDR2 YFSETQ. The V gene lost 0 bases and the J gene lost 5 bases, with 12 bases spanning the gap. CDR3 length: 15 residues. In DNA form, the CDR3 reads TGCGCCAGCAGCTTGGCTCTTTTGAGTAACAATGAGCAGTTCTTC. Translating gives CASSLALLSNNEQFF.

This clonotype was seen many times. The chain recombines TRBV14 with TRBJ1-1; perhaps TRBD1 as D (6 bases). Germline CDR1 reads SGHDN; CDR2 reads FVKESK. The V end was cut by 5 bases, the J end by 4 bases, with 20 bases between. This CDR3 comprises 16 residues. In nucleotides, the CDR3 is TGTGCCAGCAGCAATCGGGGGGGGCTAAAGGGCACTGAAGCTTTCTTT. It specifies CASSNRGGLKGTEAFF.

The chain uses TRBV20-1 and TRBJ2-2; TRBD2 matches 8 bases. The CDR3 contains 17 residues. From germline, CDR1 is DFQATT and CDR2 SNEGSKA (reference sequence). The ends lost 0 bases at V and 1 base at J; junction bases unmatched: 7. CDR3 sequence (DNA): TGCAGTGCTAGAGATAAAGGAGCGGGAGTGAACACCGGGGAGCTGTTTTTT. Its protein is CSARDKGAGVNTGELFF.

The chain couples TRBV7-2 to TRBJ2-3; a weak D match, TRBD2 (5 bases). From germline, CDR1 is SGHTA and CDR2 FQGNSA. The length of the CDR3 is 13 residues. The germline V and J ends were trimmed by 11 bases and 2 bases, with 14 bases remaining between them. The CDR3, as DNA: TGTGCCTCTTCAACTAGTTTCACAGATACGCAGTATTTT. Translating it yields CASSTSFTDTQYF.

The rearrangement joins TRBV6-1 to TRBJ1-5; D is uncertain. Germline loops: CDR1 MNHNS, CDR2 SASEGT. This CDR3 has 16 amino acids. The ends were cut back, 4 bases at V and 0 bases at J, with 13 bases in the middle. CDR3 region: CASSGLTSNSNQPQHF. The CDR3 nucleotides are TGTGCCAGCAGTGGATTAACAAGTAATAGCAATCAGCCCCAGCATTTT.

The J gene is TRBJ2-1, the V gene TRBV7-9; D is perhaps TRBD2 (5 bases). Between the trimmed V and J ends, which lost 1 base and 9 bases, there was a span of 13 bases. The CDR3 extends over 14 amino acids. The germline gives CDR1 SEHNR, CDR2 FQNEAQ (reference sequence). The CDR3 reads CASSLGPWETEQFF. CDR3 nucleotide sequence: TGTGCCAGCAGCTTAGGACCGTGGGAGACTGAGCAGTTCTTC. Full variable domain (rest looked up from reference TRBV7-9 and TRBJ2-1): DTGVSQNPRHKITKRGQNVTFRCDPISEHNRLYWYRQTLGQGPEFLTYFQNEAQLEKSRLLSDRFSAERPKGSFSTLEIQRTEQGDSAMYLCASSLGPWETEQFFGPGTRLTVL.

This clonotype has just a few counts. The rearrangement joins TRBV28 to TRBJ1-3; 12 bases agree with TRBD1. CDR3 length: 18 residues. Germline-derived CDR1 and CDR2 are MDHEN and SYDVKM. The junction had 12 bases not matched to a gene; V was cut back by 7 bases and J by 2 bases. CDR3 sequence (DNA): TGTGCCAGCATAACCTGGGGACAGGGGGCGTTCGCTGGAAACACCATATATTTT. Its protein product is CASITWGQGAFAGNTIYF. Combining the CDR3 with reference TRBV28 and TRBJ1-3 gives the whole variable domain DVKVTQSSRYLVKRTGEKVFLECVQDMDHENMFWYRQDPGLGLRLIYFSYDVKMKEKGDIPEGYSVSREKKERFSLILESASTNQTSMYLCASITWGQGAFAGNTIYFGEGSWLTVV.

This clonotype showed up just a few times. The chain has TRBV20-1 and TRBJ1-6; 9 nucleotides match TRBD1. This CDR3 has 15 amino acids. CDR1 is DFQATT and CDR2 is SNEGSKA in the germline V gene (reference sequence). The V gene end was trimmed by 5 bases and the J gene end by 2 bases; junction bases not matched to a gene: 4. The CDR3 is CSALDRGAYNSPLHF. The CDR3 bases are TGCAGTGCTCTGGACAGGGGTGCCTATAATTCACCCCTCCACTTT.

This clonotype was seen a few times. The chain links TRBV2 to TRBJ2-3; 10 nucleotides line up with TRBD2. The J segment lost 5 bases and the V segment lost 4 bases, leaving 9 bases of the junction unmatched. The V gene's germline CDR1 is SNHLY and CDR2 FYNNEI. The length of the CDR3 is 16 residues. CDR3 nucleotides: TGTGCCAGCAGTGGGATAGCGGGAGGATCTAGAGATACGCAGTATTTT. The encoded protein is CASSGIAGGSRDTQYF.

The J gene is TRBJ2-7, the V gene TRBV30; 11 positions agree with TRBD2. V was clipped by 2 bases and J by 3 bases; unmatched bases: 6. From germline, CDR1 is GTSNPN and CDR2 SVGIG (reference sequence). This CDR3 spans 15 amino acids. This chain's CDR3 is CAWSNSGRAIYEQYF. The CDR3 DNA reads TGTGCCTGGAGTAATAGCGGGAGGGCCATCTACGAGCAGTACTTC.